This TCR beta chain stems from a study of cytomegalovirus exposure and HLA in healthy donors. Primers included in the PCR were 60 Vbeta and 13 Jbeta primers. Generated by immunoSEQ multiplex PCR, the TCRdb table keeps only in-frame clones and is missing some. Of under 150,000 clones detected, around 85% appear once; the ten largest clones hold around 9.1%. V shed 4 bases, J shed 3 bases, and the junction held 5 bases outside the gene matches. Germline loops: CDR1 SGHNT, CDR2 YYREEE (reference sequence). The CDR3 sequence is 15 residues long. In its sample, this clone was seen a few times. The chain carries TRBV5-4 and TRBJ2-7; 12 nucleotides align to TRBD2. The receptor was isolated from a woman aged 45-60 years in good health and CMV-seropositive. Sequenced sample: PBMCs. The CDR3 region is CASSRGLAGNYEQYF. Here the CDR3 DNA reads TGTGCCAGCAGCCGCGGACTAGCGGGGAACTACGAGCAGTACTTC.